One sample yielded the 28 T cell receptor beta chains listed below, sequenced in a study of blood T cell repertoires in COVID-19. Clones were sequenced by immunoSEQ multiplex PCR, and TCRdb holds only the in-frame ones, with some missing. This sample yields some 320,000 clones, of which more than 70% are seen a single time; approximately 7.8% belongs to the top ten. Specimen: peripheral blood. These receptor sequences come from a woman aged 45-59 years who had recovered from COVID-19.

The chain uses TRBV6-2 or TRBV6-3 and TRBJ2-1; D is unclear. Germline V lookup: CDR1 MNHEY, CDR2 SVGEGT. The CDR3 contains 12 residues. Trimming cost V 3 bases and J 7 bases, with 7 bases left between them. As DNA, the CDR3 is TGTGCCAGCAGTTATAGCACGAATGAGCAGTTCTTC. Encoded protein: CASSYSTNEQFF.

J is TRBJ2-7 and V is TRBV5-1; D unresolved. Trimming shortened V by 1 base and J by 3 bases, and 8 bases separated the two germline ends. The germline V gene has CDR1 SGHRS and CDR2 YFSETQ. The CDR3 runs to 13 residues. The CDR3 protein is CASSLNTFYEQYF. DNA for the CDR3: TGCGCCAGCAGCTTGAATACTTTCTACGAGCAGTACTTC.

V is TRBV24-1 and J is TRBJ2-3; 12 positions agree with TRBD1. The ends lost 6 bases at V and 1 base at J; junction bases unmatched: 16. This CDR3 is 20 amino acids long. Germline loops: CDR1 KGHDR, CDR2 SFDVKD. The CDR3 sequence is CATSSGTGGADPKRTDTQYF. CDR3 coding DNA: TGTGCCACCAGTTCCGGGACAGGGGGCGCTGACCCAAAACGCACAGATACGCAGTATTTT.

J is TRBJ2-3 and V is TRBV2; a weak D match, TRBD2 (5 bases). The CDR3 is 14 amino acids. Looked up from germline, CDR1 is SNHLY and CDR2 is FYNNEI. V was clipped by 3 bases and J by 2 bases, with 9 bases between them. Written as DNA, the CDR3 is TGTGCCAGCAGTGACAGGACTTTCACAGATACGCAGTATTTT. It encodes CASSDRTFTDTQYF.

The CDR3 DNA reads as TGCGCCAGCAGTGCCGGGACAGATAATTCACCCCTCCACTTT. Its protein is CASSAGTDNSPLHF. The V call is TRBV10-2, the J call TRBJ1-6; 7 bases are shared with TRBD1. V shed 4 bases and J 5 bases; nucleotides not matched to a gene: 2. This CDR3 is built from 14 residues. CDR1 and CDR2 (germline): WSHSY, SAAADI.

The rearrangement links TRBV7-9 to TRBJ1-1; 10 bases are shared with TRBD1. CDR3 length: 17 amino acids. The germline V gene has CDR1 SEHNR and CDR2 FQNEAQ (reference sequence). Trimming cost V 5 bases and J 0 bases; bases outside gene matches: 9. The CDR3 DNA follows: TGTGCCAGCAGCCCGGGACAGGGGCTAAACATGAACACTGAAGCTTTCTTT. Translated: CASSPGQGLNMNTEAFF.

This clone was seen only once. V gene TRBV7-2 combines with J gene TRBJ1-3; 7 bases match TRBD1. The CDR3 length is 15 residues. The V and J ends lost 5 bases and 1 base, in that order; junction bases with no gene match: 5. Germline V gives CDR1 SGHTA, CDR2 FQGNSA. DNA of the CDR3: TGTGCCAGCAGCCCGAGGGGGCCATCTGGAAACACCATATATTTT. The encoded protein is CASSPRGPSGNTIYF. Full variable domain (outside the CDR3, taken from reference TRBV7-2 and TRBJ1-3): GAGVSQSPSNKVTEKGKDVELRCDPISGHTALYWYRQSLGQGLEFLIYFQGNSAPDKSGLPSDRFSAERTGGSVSTLTIQRTQQEDSAVYLCASSPRGPSGNTIYFGEGSWLTVV.

The CDR3 sequence is CASSRSGANQPQHF. As DNA, the CDR3 is TGTGCCAGCTCGCGCTCAGGGGCCAATCAGCCCCAGCATTTT. The J gene is TRBJ1-5, the V gene TRBV18, with a tentative D call TRBD1 (6 bases). V gave up 6 bases and J gave up 3 bases, with 12 bases separating them. Germline values: CDR1 KGHSH, CDR2 LQKENI. CDR3 length: 14 amino acids.

This clone was detected once. The genes are TRBV28 and TRBJ2-3, with D possibly matching TRBD2 (6 bases). Germline V gives CDR1 MDHEN, CDR2 SYDVKM. V lost 2 bases and J 6 bases, leaving 12 bases between the germline ends. This CDR3 has 14 amino acids. Here the CDR3 reads CASSLGGGFDTQYF. CDR3 nucleotides: TGTGCCAGCAGTTTAGGGGGAGGATTCGATACGCAGTATTTT. The full variable domain, with the rest looked up from reference TRBV28 and TRBJ2-3, is DVKVTQSSRYLVKRTGEKVFLECVQDMDHENMFWYRQDPGLGLRLIYFSYDVKMKEKGDIPEGYSVSREKKERFSLILESASTNQTSMYLCASSLGGGFDTQYFGPGTRLTVL.

The chain recombines TRBV2 with TRBJ1-2, with 10 bases fitting TRBD1. V shed 3 bases and J 3 bases; nucleotides not matched to a gene: 10. The CDR3 extends over 17 amino acids. Germline CDR1 and CDR2: SNHLY and FYNNEI. As DNA, the CDR3 is TGTGCCAGCAGTGAGGGGACAGGGGTCCCATCCTACTATGGCTACACCTTC. Protein: CASSEGTGVPSYYGYTF.

This chain links TRBV5-4 with TRBJ1-1; TRBD1 might be the D (6 bases). With 4 bases removed from V and 2 bases from J, the gap between germline ends came to 27 bases. The CDR3 loop spans 19 amino acids. CDR1 and CDR2 (germline): SGHNT, YYREEE (reference sequence). In DNA, the CDR3 is TGTGCCAGCAGCGATAAGTCTGTCGGGGGGGCGGGCGGAAACACTGAAGCTTTCTTT. Its protein is CASSDKSVGGAGGNTEAFF. The full variable domain, in which reference TRBV5-4 and TRBJ1-1 provide the parts outside the CDR3, is ETGVTQSPTHLIKTRGQQVTLRCSSQSGHNTVSWYQQALGQGPQFIFQYYREEENGRGNFPPRFSGLQFPNYSSELNVNALELDDSALYLCASSDKSVGGAGGNTEAFFGQGTRLTVV.

There are many counts of this clone. The CDR3 DNA follows: TGCGCCAGCAGCTTTAGCGGGTCAGATAATGAGCAGTTCTTC. It specifies CASSFSGSDNEQFF. The V gene is TRBV5-1, the J gene TRBJ2-1; 7 positions match TRBD2. The CDR3 is 14 amino acids. Germline loops: CDR1 SGHRS, CDR2 YFSETQ. The ends lost 2 bases at V and 7 bases at J; junction bases unmatched: 6.

The rearrangement joins TRBV7-2 to TRBJ2-2, with D perhaps matching TRBD1 (7 bases). Germline CDR1 SGHTA, CDR2 FQGNSA. V gave up 1 base and J gave up 3 bases, with 12 bases separating them. This CDR3 region has 16 residues. The CDR3 region is CASSLGRDRYTGELFF. The CDR3 DNA follows: TGTGCCAGCAGCTTAGGGCGGGACAGATACACCGGGGAGCTGTTTTTT.

V and J are TRBV7-9 and TRBJ1-5; TRBD1 matches 7 bases. Germline lookup yields CDR1 SEHNR and CDR2 FQNEAQ (reference sequence). The length of the CDR3 is 16 residues. The J segment lost 2 bases and the V segment lost 5 bases, leaving 9 bases of the junction unmatched. CDR3 bases: TGTGCCAGCAGCGCCGTAGGGGGCGAGGGCAATCAGCCCCAGCATTTT. This codes for CASSAVGGEGNQPQHF.

The chain combines TRBV2 with TRBJ2-5; D may be TRBD1 (6 bases). The V end lost 6 bases, the J end lost 4 bases, and 21 bases lay between the germline ends. CDR1 is SNHLY, CDR2 FYNNEI, per germline. The CDR3 is 16 residues long. The CDR3 DNA reads as TGTGCCAGCAGCGGCACCCGGGACATGAGTGCAGAGACCCAGTACTTC. It is translated as CASSGTRDMSAETQYF. Combining the CDR3 with reference TRBV2 and TRBJ2-5 gives the whole variable domain EPEVTQTPSHQVTQMGQEVILRCVPISNHLYFYWYRQILGQKVEFLVSFYNNEISEKSEIFDDQFSVERPDGSNFTLKIRSTKLEDSAMYFCASSGTRDMSAETQYFGPGTRLLVL.

This clone appeared a single time. V and J are TRBV28 and TRBJ2-7; TRBD1 agrees at 10 bases. CDR1 and CDR2 (germline): MDHEN, SYDVKM. This CDR3 has 17 amino acids. V lost 5 bases, J lost 2 bases, and 12 bases stayed unmatched. The CDR3 reads CASSPPGGQGIPYEQYF. CDR3 coding DNA: TGTGCCAGCAGTCCTCCGGGGGGACAGGGGATCCCCTACGAGCAGTACTTC.

This chain links TRBV15 with TRBJ2-1, with D uncertain. Germline V gene lookup returns CDR1 LNHNV and CDR2 YYDKDF (reference sequence). V gave up 0 bases and J gave up 3 bases, with 3 bases separating them. The CDR3 contains 13 residues. The CDR3 is CATSRDYYNEQFF. The DNA for the CDR3 is TGTGCCACCAGCAGAGATTACTACAATGAGCAGTTCTTC.

V is TRBV5-6 and J is TRBJ1-1; 10 nucleotides align to TRBD1. The CDR3 extends over 16 amino acids. The V gene end was trimmed by 2 bases and the J gene end by 0 bases; junction bases not matched to a gene: 4. Germline V gives CDR1 SGHDT, CDR2 YYEEEE. CDR3 in DNA: TGTGCCAGCAGCTTAGGGACAGGGGTTATGAACACTGAAGCTTTCTTT. Encoded protein: CASSLGTGVMNTEAFF. The entire variable domain, with the rest obtained from reference TRBV5-6 and TRBJ1-1, is as follows: DAGVTQSPTHLIKTRGQQVTLRCSPKSGHDTVSWYQQALGQGPQFIFQYYEEEERQRGNFPDRFSGHQFPNYSSELNVNALLLGDSALYLCASSLGTGVMNTEAFFGQGTRLTVV.

The chain joins TRBV9 to TRBJ2-5, with D unclear. The V end lost 0 bases, the J end lost 1 base, and 10 bases lay between the germline ends. Germline-derived CDR1 and CDR2 are SGDLS and YYNGEE. CDR3 length: 15 residues. The CDR3 sequence: CASSVGAASQETQYF. The CDR3 DNA is TGTGCCAGCAGCGTAGGCGCGGCCAGCCAAGAGACCCAGTACTTC.

This chain links TRBV7-2 with TRBJ2-1; 9 bases are a match to TRBD1. CDR1 and CDR2 (germline): SGHTA, FQGNSA. The trim removed 5 bases at V and 5 bases at J, leaving 4 bases unmatched. The length of the CDR3 is 14 residues. CDR3 region: CASSQDRGNNEQFF. The CDR3 DNA reads as TGTGCCAGCAGCCAGGACAGGGGTAACAATGAGCAGTTCTTC.

The chain couples TRBV28 to TRBJ1-5; 9 bases map to TRBD1. The germline CDR1 and CDR2 sequences are MDHEN and SYDVKM. The CDR3 covers 18 residues. V lost 1 base, J lost 1 base, and 8 bases stayed unmatched. CDR3 bases: TGTGCCAGCAGTTTATACACTTACAGGGGGCCGAGCAATCAGCCCCAGCATTTT. Protein: CASSLYTYRGPSNQPQHF. The complete variable domain, with remaining parts taken from reference TRBV28 and TRBJ1-5, reads DVKVTQSSRYLVKRTGEKVFLECVQDMDHENMFWYRQDPGLGLRLIYFSYDVKMKEKGDIPEGYSVSREKKERFSLILESASTNQTSMYLCASSLYTYRGPSNQPQHFGDGTRLSIL.

This clone was observed once. The J gene is TRBJ2-2, the V gene TRBV6-2 or TRBV6-3; TRBD2 matches at 16 bases. The CDR3 loop spans 19 amino acids. V shed 2 bases, J shed 6 bases, and the junction held 9 bases outside the gene matches. Looked up from germline, CDR1 is MNHEY and CDR2 is SVGEGT. In DNA form, the CDR3 reads TGTGCCAGCAGTTACCCCGGGACTAGCGGGGGGGCTAACGCCGGGGAGCTGTTTTTT. Translated, it gives CASSYPGTSGGANAGELFF.

This clone came up once. The rearrangement joins TRBV10-3 to TRBJ2-7; 9 bases match TRBD2. Unmatched junction bases numbered 7, after V lost 6 bases and J lost 1 base. This CDR3 comprises 15 residues. Per germline, CDR1 ENHRY and CDR2 SYGVKD. CDR3 coding DNA: TGTGCCATCAGGGTAGCGGGGGCCGATTCCTACGAGCAGTACTTC. Translating gives CAIRVAGADSYEQYF.

V and J are TRBV12-5 and TRBJ2-4; TRBD1 matches 8 bases. The CDR3 runs to 20 residues. CDR1 is LGHNT, CDR2 FRNRAP, per germline. The junction had 14 bases not matched to a gene; V was cut back by 1 base and J by 0 bases. The CDR3 is CASGLDRTGREWVAKNIQYF. The CDR3 nucleotides read TGTGCTAGTGGTTTGGATAGGACAGGGAGAGAATGGGTAGCCAAAAACATTCAGTACTTC.

The sample holds one count of this clone. V gene TRBV28 combines with J gene TRBJ2-3; no firm D call. Germline V lookup: CDR1 MDHEN, CDR2 SYDVKM. Trimming shortened V by 9 bases and J by 2 bases, and 9 bases separated the two germline ends. This CDR3 spans 12 amino acids. The DNA of the CDR3 is TGTGCCAGGGGCCTAAACACAGATACGCAGTATTTT. Its protein product is CARGLNTDTQYF.

V and J are TRBV5-8 and TRBJ2-7, with 7 bases fitting TRBD1. Looked up from germline, CDR1 is SGHTS and CDR2 is YDEGEE. V shed 1 base and J 3 bases; nucleotides not matched to a gene: 10. The CDR3 length is 16 residues. DNA for the CDR3: TGTGCCAGCAGCTTGCCGCTCCGGACAGGCAGCTACGAGCAGTACTTC. Translated: CASSLPLRTGSYEQYF.

This sequence joins TRBV6-2 or TRBV6-3 and TRBJ1-5; possibly TRBD1 for D (6 bases). This CDR3 comprises 16 residues. The V and J ends lost 2 bases and 0 bases respectively, with 11 bases between them. In germline, CDR1 is MNHEY, CDR2 SVGEGT. CDR3 in amino acids: CASSYPQGYSNQPQHF. CDR3 DNA sequence: TGTGCCAGCAGTTACCCACAGGGTTATAGCAATCAGCCCCAGCATTTT.

J is TRBJ2-7 and V is TRBV19; 7 bases match TRBD1. Trimming took 5 bases from V and 5 from J; bases not matched to a gene: 9. The CDR3 has 14 amino acids. CDR1 is LNHDA, CDR2 SQIVND, per germline (reference sequence). CDR3 DNA: TGTGCCAGTAGTCTCAGACAGGGCCTCGACGAGCAGTACTTC. It specifies CASSLRQGLDEQYF.